Below, 19 T cell receptor beta chains from the same sample are listed, as sequenced in a study of blood T cell repertoires in COVID-19. Produced via immunoSEQ multiplex PCR; TCRdb's table is partial and in-frame only. The sample has 350,000 to 450,000 clones, around 87% seen once; the top ten hold 1.5% to 2.5%. The sample consisted of PBMCs or T cells enriched from blood (not recorded which). These receptors all come from a man in his forties in a cohort exposed to, infected with or recovered from COVID-19 (not recorded which).

The chain carries TRBV9 and TRBJ2-1; 7 positions match TRBD1. This CDR3 comprises 14 residues. Germline V CDR1 and CDR2: SGDLS, YYNGEE. V gave up 6 bases and J gave up 7 bases; unmatched junction bases: 10. The CDR3 DNA is TGTGCCAGCAAAGGACAGGCATCCGTTAATGAGCAGTTCTTC. Its translation: CASKGQASVNEQFF.

The genes are TRBV19 and TRBJ1-6; 8 nucleotides align to TRBD1. The CDR3 sequence is 14 residues long. The ends lost 5 bases at V and 7 bases at J; junction bases unmatched: 4. CDR1 and CDR2 from the germline V gene are LNHDA and SQIVND (reference sequence). The CDR3 protein is CASSGTGDNSPLHF. CDR3 DNA sequence: TGTGCCAGTAGTGGGACAGGCGACAATTCACCCCTCCACTTT.

This clone was seen only once. V usage is TRBV25-1 and J usage is TRBJ2-7; 11 bases agree with TRBD2. With V trimmed by 2 bases and J by 2 bases, 5 bases remained unmatched. Germline values: CDR1 MGHDK, CDR2 SYGVNS. The CDR3 spans 16 residues. The CDR3 sequence: CASSEPDSGRAYEQYF. The DNA for the CDR3 is TGTGCCAGCAGTGAACCCGATAGCGGGAGGGCCTACGAGCAGTACTTC.

This chain joins TRBV6-6 and TRBJ1-1; 9 bases line up with TRBD1. Germline CDR1 and CDR2: MNHNY and SVGAGI (reference sequence). Trimming removed 7 bases from V and 4 bases from J; junction bases left unmatched: 10. The CDR3 sequence is 15 residues long. DNA for the CDR3: TGTGCCAGCATGGCGGGACAGGGAACCCGCACTGAAGCTTTCTTT. This gives the protein CASMAGQGTRTEAFF.

CDR3 protein: CASSQGGVAGGAGELFF. CDR3 coding DNA: TGCGCCAGCAGCCAAGGGGGTGTAGCGGGAGGCGCCGGGGAGCTGTTTTTT. V usage is TRBV4-1 and J usage is TRBJ2-2; TRBD2 matches at 10 bases. The CDR3 runs 17 residues. The V and J ends lost 1 base and 6 bases, in that order; junction bases with no gene match: 8. Germline CDR1 MGHRA, CDR2 YSYEKL.

This clone was picked up one time. The rearrangement links TRBV23-1 to TRBJ2-7, with D perhaps matching TRBD2 (6 bases). TRBV23-1 is an ORF; its function is uncertain. There are 18 residues in the CDR3. The V end lost 0 bases, the J end lost 0 bases, and 18 bases lay between the germline ends. The DNA for the CDR3 is TGCGCCAGCAGTCAATCGAGGGCGGGAAAGTGGAGCTCCTACGAGCAGTACTTC. This sequence encodes CASSQSRAGKWSSYEQYF.

V is TRBV6-5 and J is TRBJ1-6; D gene uncertain. The CDR3 totals 13 residues. The V end was cut by 6 bases, the J end by 9 bases, with 12 bases between. The germline gives CDR1 MNHEY, CDR2 SVGAGI. CDR3 in amino acids: CASRPSYSSPLHF. CDR3 nucleotides: TGTGCCAGCAGACCTTCTTACAGTTCACCCCTCCACTTT.

The genes are TRBV13 and TRBJ2-1; a weak D match, TRBD2 (5 bases). CDR1 and CDR2 from the germline V gene are PRHDT and FYEKMQ (reference sequence). Trimming removed 0 bases at V and 2 bases at J, with 11 bases between. There are 16 residues in the CDR3. For the CDR3, the DNA is TGTGCCAGCAGCTTAGGTCACGGAGGCACCTACAATGAGCAGTTCTTC. Protein product: CASSLGHGGTYNEQFF.

The rearrangement links TRBV5-1 to TRBJ1-1; D is possibly TRBD1 (5 bases). The germline V gene has CDR1 SGHRS and CDR2 YFSETQ. CDR3 length: 16 amino acids. The ends were cut back, 1 base at V and 3 bases at J, with 16 bases in the middle. CDR3 coding DNA: TGCGCCAGCAGCTTGTACCGGGCGGGGCGCGACACTGAAGCTTTCTTT. It yields the protein CASSLYRAGRDTEAFF.

This chain links TRBV19 with TRBJ2-3; 9 bases match TRBD2. Germline CDR1 reads LNHDA; CDR2 reads SQIVND (reference sequence). This CDR3 spans 16 amino acids. With V trimmed by 3 bases and J by 0 bases, 4 bases remained unmatched. DNA for the CDR3: TGTGCCAGTAGTATGGCGACTAGCGGTAGCACAGATACGCAGTATTTT. Translated: CASSMATSGSTDTQYF.

This clone appeared once. The J gene is TRBJ2-3, the V gene TRBV2; 10 positions agree with TRBD2. Per germline, CDR1 SNHLY and CDR2 FYNNEI. J gave up 8 bases and V 7 bases, and 3 bases lay outside the gene matches. CDR3 length: 12 residues. CDR3 nucleotide sequence: TGTGCCAGCACTAGCGGGAGCGGTACGCAGTATTTT. Residues: CASTSGSGTQYF. Based on the CDR3 plus reference TRBV2 and TRBJ2-3, the full variable domain is EPEVTQTPSHQVTQMGQEVILRCVPISNHLYFYWYRQILGQKVEFLVSFYNNEISEKSEIFDDQFSVERPDGSNFTLKIRSTKLEDSAMYFCASTSGSGTQYFGPGTRLTVL.

The J gene is TRBJ1-2, the V gene TRBV27; 7 bases fit TRBD1. The CDR3 is 13 amino acids. V lost 2 bases and J lost 10; bases outside the gene matches: 7. Germline CDR1 reads MNHEY; CDR2 reads SMNVEV (reference sequence). The CDR3 DNA sequence: TGTGCCAGCAGTTTACGACAGGGACAATCCTACACCTTC. Translated, it gives CASSLRQGQSYTF.

The genes are TRBV5-1 and TRBJ2-5, with TRBD2 as a possible D gene (5 bases). Germline V CDR1 and CDR2: SGHRS, YFSETQ. V was trimmed by 4 bases and J by 3 bases, leaving 13 bases between them. This CDR3 spans 14 amino acids. The chain's CDR3 is CASSPIGEKETQYF. CDR3 coding DNA: TGCGCCAGCAGCCCAATTGGGGAGAAAGAGACCCAGTACTTC.

This chain joins TRBV5-4 and TRBJ1-6, with D tentatively TRBD1 (6 bases). Germline loops: CDR1 SGHNT, CDR2 YYREEE (reference sequence). V was cut by 1 base and J by 6 bases, with 8 bases left in between. The CDR3 is made up of 14 amino acids. The CDR3 DNA is TGTGCCAGCAGCTTGAGGACAGCTAATTCACCCCTCCACTTT. It translates to CASSLRTANSPLHF.

The chain recombines TRBV5-1 with TRBJ2-7; the match to TRBD2 covers 8 bases. The V segment lost 4 bases and the J segment 5 bases; nucleotides outside the gene matches: 8. This CDR3 region has 14 residues. Germline CDR1 SGHRS, CDR2 YFSETQ. In DNA, the CDR3 is TGCGCCAGCAGCCCCCAGCGGGAGCTCAACGAGCAGTACTTC. This gives the protein CASSPQRELNEQYF.

The chain carries TRBV11-3 and TRBJ2-3, with 7 bases that match TRBD1. Trimming removed 5 bases from V and 2 bases from J; junction bases left unmatched: 7. In germline, CDR1 is SGHNT, CDR2 YENEEA. The CDR3 length is 15 residues. CDR3 in DNA: TGTGCCAGCAGCCCGAGACAGGGTTACACAGATACGCAGTATTTT. Its protein is CASSPRQGYTDTQYF.

J is TRBJ2-3 and V is TRBV5-1; 9 bases fit TRBD2. Germline V gene sequence: CDR1 SGHRS, CDR2 YFSETQ. The CDR3 runs 19 residues. Unmatched junction bases numbered 14, after V lost 3 bases and J lost 0 bases. The CDR3 loop is CASSSSLAGRGTSTDTQYF. DNA for the CDR3: TGCGCCAGCAGCTCCTCACTAGCGGGCCGGGGGACTAGCACAGATACGCAGTATTTT.

The rearrangement uses TRBV3-1 (or the pseudogene TRBV3-2) and TRBJ2-1; 8 bases line up with TRBD2. The CDR3 totals 15 residues. Germline values: CDR1 LGHDT, CDR2 YNNKEL (reference sequence). J was trimmed by 8 bases and V by 5 bases; bases with no gene match: 11. CDR3 sequence: CASSRGGSGSHEQFF. CDR3 sequence (DNA): TGTGCCAGCAGCAGAGGCGGGAGCGGGAGCCATGAGCAGTTCTTC.

The chain employs TRBV2 and TRBJ2-2, with D tentatively TRBD1 (6 bases). CDR1 and CDR2 (germline): SNHLY, FYNNEI. V was trimmed by 8 bases and J by 6 bases, leaving 16 bases between them. There are 14 residues in the CDR3. The DNA for the CDR3 is TGTGCCAGCTCAGGGGCCGCGGGCGCCGGGGAGCTGTTTTTT. Residues: CASSGAAGAGELFF.